These 25 T cell receptor beta chains came from one sample sequenced in a study of T cells in Graves' hyperthyroidism and ophthalmopathy (dated by TCRdb to about 2019). The receptor library was made with multiplex PCR. The instrument given in TCRdb is Illumina HiSeq 2000. The TCR beta CDR3 regions were amplified from the RNA transcripts. The first round of RT-PCR for the TCR CDR3 was performed with the HTBI primer set and the Qiagen OneStep RT-PCR kit. TCRdb reprocessing: public reads trimmed at Q25 with fastp, clones called with MiXCR, in-frame beta chains kept. Entries that share a CDR3 protein sequence are merged under the most common genes and DNA. This sample comprises over 650,000 distinct CDR3 sequences, about 17% of them detected only once. Around 7.7% of the sample is taken by the ten largest. Sequencing was performed on blood. The receptors stem from a man aged 18 to 30 with Graves' hyperthyroidism.

This clonotype has a count of ten or more. V usage is TRBV2 and J usage is TRBJ2-7, with D hard to call. The CDR3 runs 14 residues. The ends were cut back, 2 bases at V and 1 base at J, with 9 bases in the middle. Germline values: CDR1 SNHLY, CDR2 FYNNEI. This CDR3 is CASSEQGISYEQYF. The DNA of the CDR3 is TGTGCCAGCAGTGAACAAGGGATTTCCTACGAGCAGTACTTC.

This clonotype has ten or more counts. The CDR3 bases are TGCGCCAGCAGCTTGTCCCCGGTGGATGAGCAGTTCTTC. Translated, it gives CASSLSPVDEQFF. The gene calls are TRBV5-1 and TRBJ2-1; D is ambiguous. Trimming left V 1 base short and J 8 bases short, with 10 bases between. Germline V gene data show CDR1 as SGHRS and CDR2 as YFSETQ. This CDR3 comprises 13 residues.

Many counts were recorded for this clonotype. V usage is TRBV6-2 or TRBV6-3 and J usage is TRBJ2-7; D may be TRBD1 (5 bases). Trimming pared 0 bases from V and 1 base from J, leaving 10 bases between. The CDR3 spans 15 residues. Germline V gene lookup returns CDR1 MNHEY and CDR2 SVGEGT. The DNA for the CDR3 is TGTGCCAGCAGTTACTCGATCCAGGGATCCTACGAGCAGTACTTC. This encodes CASSYSIQGSYEQYF.

In its sample, this clonotype was seen many times. V usage is TRBV6-5 and J usage is TRBJ2-7; D unclear. CDR3 length: 14 residues. Looked up from germline, CDR1 is MNHEY and CDR2 is SVGAGI. Trimming took 0 bases from V and 0 from J, leaving 6 bases between them. DNA for the CDR3: TGTGCCAGCAGTTACTCGACGGACTCCTACGAGCAGTACTTC. It codes for CASSYSTDSYEQYF.

This clonotype turned up a few times. CDR3 nucleotide sequence: TGTGCCAGCAGTTTAGTCTCTACTAGCGGGAGCACAGATACGCAGTATTTT. Amino acid sequence: CASSLVSTSGSTDTQYF. The rearrangement links TRBV12-3 or TRBV12-4 to TRBJ2-3, with 9 nucleotides matching TRBD2. With V trimmed by 1 base and J by 0 bases, 5 bases remained unmatched. The CDR3 is 17 residues long.

This chain joins TRBV9 and TRBJ1-2; maybe TRBD1 (5 bases). Trimming cost V 4 bases and J 2 bases, with 15 bases left between them. This CDR3 is 15 amino acids long. The germline V gene encodes CDR1 SGDLS and CDR2 YYNGEE. CDR3 loop: CASSPSTGPNYGYTF. CDR3 DNA sequence: TGTGCCAGCAGCCCCTCCACAGGTCCCAACTATGGCTACACCTTC.

This clonotype was observed a handful of times. The chain uses TRBV5-5 and TRBJ2-7, with 12 bases matching TRBD2. The trim removed 4 bases at V and 1 base at J, leaving 6 bases unmatched. CDR1 is SGHKS, CDR2 YYEKEE, per germline (reference sequence). The CDR3 is 16 residues long. CDR3 sequence reads: CASSRTSGNPSYEQYF. CDR3 sequence (DNA): TGTGCCAGCAGCCGGACTAGCGGGAACCCTTCCTACGAGCAGTACTTC.

The chain is built from TRBV7-3 and TRBJ2-3; 7 bases align to TRBD2. Germline lookup yields CDR1 SGHTA and CDR2 FQGTGA. The junction had 9 bases not matched to a gene; V was cut back by 4 bases and J by 2 bases. This CDR3 spans 16 amino acids. CDR3 in DNA: TGTGCCAGCAGCTCGAGCTCAGCGGGAATCACAGATACGCAGTATTTT. As protein: CASSSSSAGITDTQYF.

The chain carries TRBV7-9 and TRBJ2-3; D gene ambiguous. V lost 6 bases, J lost 3 bases, and 10 bases lay in between. This CDR3 has 13 residues. Looked up from germline, CDR1 is SEHNR and CDR2 is FQNEAQ (reference sequence). The CDR3 sequence: CASSERGTDTQYF. The CDR3 DNA reads as TGTGCCAGCAGTGAGCGAGGTACAGATACGCAGTATTTT. Together with reference TRBV7-9 and TRBJ2-3, the CDR3 gives the full variable domain: DTGVSQNPRHKITKRGQNVTFRCDPISEHNRLYWYRQTLGQGPEFLTYFQNEAQLEKSRLLSDRFSAERPKGSFSTLEIQRTEQGDSAMYLCASSERGTDTQYFGPGTRLTVL.

This clonotype has just a few counts. This chain joins TRBV7-2 and TRBJ1-2; 8 bases are a match to TRBD1. Per germline, CDR1 SGHTA and CDR2 FQGNSA. The CDR3 loop spans 15 amino acids. V was clipped by 1 base and J by 7 bases; unmatched bases: 8. DNA for the CDR3: TGTGCCAGCAGCTTAGTAGGACAGGGCCGGAGTGGCTACACCTTC. Its translation: CASSLVGQGRSGYTF.

This clonotype has ten or more counts. This chain uses TRBV28 with TRBJ2-7; 7 nucleotides align to TRBD2. Germline trimming cut 5 bases from V and 2 bases from J; bases unmatched to any gene: 0. The CDR3 contains 12 residues. Germline V gene data show CDR1 as MDHEN and CDR2 as SYDVKM. CDR3 region: CASSSGTYEQYF. CDR3 sequence (DNA): TGTGCCAGCAGTAGCGGGACCTACGAGCAGTACTTC.

This clonotype was observed at least ten times. The genes are TRBV18 and TRBJ1-2; D is unresolved. Germline CDR1 and CDR2: KGHSH and LQKENI. The CDR3 spans 15 residues. Trimming took 3 bases from V and 4 from J, leaving 15 bases between them. The CDR3 spells CASSPLDEHSYGYTF. The CDR3 DNA reads as TGTGCCAGCTCACCGCTGGACGAGCACAGCTATGGCTACACCTTC.

In its sample, this clonotype was seen a few times. V and J are TRBV7-9 and TRBJ2-2, with 10 positions matching TRBD2. Germline lookup yields CDR1 SEHNR and CDR2 FQNEAQ (reference sequence). CDR3 size: 15 residues. J was trimmed by 7 bases and V by 5 bases; bases with no gene match: 7. CDR3 DNA: TGTGCCAGCAGCCCTAGCGGGAGATTAAACGGGGAGCTGTTTTTT. Translation: CASSPSGRLNGELFF.

This clonotype was counted many times. V is TRBV20-1 and J is TRBJ2-7; 11 bases are a match to TRBD2. The CDR3 extends over 17 amino acids. V shed 0 bases and J 1 base; nucleotides not matched to a gene: 8. Germline V gives CDR1 DFQATT, CDR2 SNEGSKA (reference sequence). The CDR3 DNA reads TGCAGTGCTAGAGATCGGGAAGGGACTAGCGGTTCCTACGAGCAGTACTTC. Its protein is CSARDREGTSGSYEQYF.

This chain uses TRBV7-2 with TRBJ2-3; perhaps TRBD1 as D (8 bases). V lost 2 bases and J lost 6, with 18 bases in between. Germline-derived CDR1 and CDR2 are SGHTA and FQGNSA. The CDR3 has 16 residues. CDR3 DNA sequence: TGTGCCAGCAGCTTAACCTGGACAGGGAGGGGCGATACGCAGTATTTT. Translation gives CASSLTWTGRGDTQYF.

The table lists this clonotype with a few counts. The genes are TRBV4-3 and TRBJ2-7, with D tentatively TRBD2 (5 bases). V gave up 1 base and J gave up 4 bases, with 14 bases separating them. Germline-derived CDR1 and CDR2 are LGHNA and YSLEER. The CDR3 runs 15 residues. The CDR3 DNA sequence: TGCGCCAGCAGCCAAGGGGTCGAGGGATTTTACGAGCAGTACTTC. Translation gives CASSQGVEGFYEQYF.

V usage is TRBV2 and J usage is TRBJ1-2, with D unresolved. Germline CDR1 SNHLY, CDR2 FYNNEI. The CDR3 totals 14 residues. Deletions cut 6 bases from V and 3 bases from J, with 14 bases between. The CDR3 DNA follows: TGTGCCAGCAGCAGCAGCCTAGAGGACTATGGCTACACCTTC. As protein: CASSSSLEDYGYTF.

At least ten counts were recorded for this clonotype. The chain is built from TRBV6-6 and TRBJ1-2; 7 nucleotides match TRBD1. Trimming cost V 0 bases and J 2 bases; bases outside gene matches: 3. Looked up from germline, CDR1 is MNHNY and CDR2 is SVGAGI (reference sequence). This CDR3 contains 15 residues. The CDR3 region has the DNA TGTGCCAGCAGTTACTCGACCAGGGGGAACTATGGCTACACCTTC. This translates into CASSYSTRGNYGYTF.

The CDR3 region is CASKTSGFRHEQYF. In nucleotides, the CDR3 is TGTGCCAGCAAAACCTCGGGGTTCAGGCACGAGCAGTACTTC. The rearrangement links TRBV6-2 or TRBV6-3 to TRBJ2-7; tentatively, D is TRBD2 (5 bases). This CDR3 spans 14 amino acids. Germline assignment: CDR1 MNHEY and CDR2 SVGEGT. With 7 bases removed from V and 5 bases from J, the gap between germline ends came to 18 bases.

The chain employs TRBV10-3 and TRBJ1-2, with D uncertain. This CDR3 region has 12 residues. Germline V gives CDR1 ENHRY, CDR2 SYGVKD. Trimming took 11 bases from V and 0 from J, leaving 10 bases between them. CDR3 DNA: TGTGCCGTTAGACTAGCTAACTATGGCTACACCTTC. It codes for CAVRLANYGYTF.

On this clonotype itself: A much larger clone lies one base from this, so it may be a read error. This sequence joins TRBV24-1 and TRBJ2-3, with D perhaps matching TRBD1 (6 bases). From germline, CDR1 is KGHDR and CDR2 SFDVKD. This CDR3 spans 17 amino acids. The CDR3 sequence is CATAPQGQGAHADTQCF. The CDR3 region has the DNA TGTGCCACCGCCCCCCAGGGACAAGGGGCCCACGCAGATACGCAGTGTTTT.

The sample holds a few counts of this clonotype. This sequence joins TRBV7-9 and TRBJ1-1, with 11 bases identical to TRBD1. The V gene end was trimmed by 5 bases and the J gene end by 6 bases; junction bases not matched to a gene: 2. The CDR3 runs to 13 residues. Germline CDR1 and CDR2: SEHNR and FQNEAQ (reference sequence). In nucleotides, the CDR3 is TGTGCCAGCAGCAAGGGACAGGGGGCTGAAGCTTTCTTT. This gives the protein CASSKGQGAEAFF. Supplemented by reference TRBV7-9 and TRBJ1-1, the full variable domain reads DTGVSQNPRHKITKRGQNVTFRCDPISEHNRLYWYRQTLGQGPEFLTYFQNEAQLEKSRLLSDRFSAERPKGSFSTLEIQRTEQGDSAMYLCASSKGQGAEAFFGQGTRLTVV.

In regard to this clonotype: A much larger clone lies a single base off, so this may be a read error. The chain is built from TRBV10-3 and TRBJ2-7, with a weak D call TRBD2 (6 bases). The CDR3 has 14 amino acids. Germline lookup yields CDR1 ENHRY and CDR2 SYGVKD. The CDR3 coding sequence is TGTACCATCAGTGATGGAGGGAATACCTACGAGCAGTACTTC. It encodes CTISDGGNTYEQYF.

This clonotype was recorded many times. The chain combines TRBV12-3 or TRBV12-4 with TRBJ2-5; D may be TRBD2 (6 bases). Trimming cost V 2 bases and J 5 bases, with 15 bases left between them. The CDR3 is made up of 15 amino acids. In nucleotides, the CDR3 is TGTGCCAGCAGTTTACCCAGCGGTCGGGGGGAGACCCAGTACTTC. It translates to CASSLPSGRGETQYF.

This clonotype was recorded at least ten times. The chain joins TRBV28 to TRBJ2-1, with D tentatively TRBD1 or TRBD2 (5 bases each). Trimming took 5 bases from V and 6 from J, leaving 8 bases between them. CDR1 MDHEN and CDR2 SYDVKM come from the germline V gene. This CDR3 has 12 residues. The CDR3 DNA sequence: TGTGCCAGCAGTCTGGGGACCAATGAGCAGTTCTTC. Its protein product is CASSLGTNEQFF. The full variable domain, in which reference TRBV28 and TRBJ2-1 provide the parts outside the CDR3, is DVKVTQSSRYLVKRTGEKVFLECVQDMDHENMFWYRQDPGLGLRLIYFSYDVKMKEKGDIPEGYSVSREKKERFSLILESASTNQTSMYLCASSLGTNEQFFGPGTRLTVL.